This TCR beta chain was obtained from a study of blood T cell repertoires in COVID-19. Background on the study: There were acute and convalescent COVID-19 samples, and they came from the United States, Italy and Spain. The analysed material was cDNA or gDNA that came from T cells, B-cell-depleted T cells, or PBMCs.

The Seattle patients joined while their infection was active and were tracked longitudinally afterward. Per the study methods: Quantification of nucleated cells was approximated via reference gene primer amplification. Sequencing used immunoSEQ multiplex PCR; TCRdb keeps in-frame clones, though not all of them. D and trimming were read from the DNA, whereas the V and J calls and clone size are those reported in that table. Of roughly 140,000 clones listed, 70% to 90% are singletons. CDR1 is SGHRS and CDR2 is YFSETQ in the germline V gene. The CDR3 contains 13 residues. V was clipped by 4 bases and J by 4 bases, with 8 bases between them.

The TCR originated in an older woman with COVID-19, enrolled during active disease. Sequencing input: peripheral blood. This chain uses TRBV5-1 with TRBJ1-4, with D unclear. This CDR3 is CASSLRFNEKLFF. CDR3 bases: TGCGCCAGCAGCCTCAGGTTTAATGAAAAACTGTTTTTT.